This T cell receptor beta chain was found in a study of cytomegalovirus exposure and HLA in healthy donors. Clones were read by immunoSEQ multiplex PCR, and TCRdb kept only the in-frame ones, dropping some. Of some 330,000 clones listed, around 86% are singletons. This TCR derives from a woman between 18 and 30 years old in good health and CMV-seronegative. The sequenced material came from PBMCs.

The CDR3 protein is CASMIGGPPNNEQYF. The CDR3 DNA reads TGTGCCAGCATGATCGGCGGCCCCCCTAACAACGAGCAGTACTTC. V usage is TRBV28 and J usage is TRBJ2-7; D is uncertain. With 7 bases removed from V and 5 bases from J, the gap between germline ends came to 21 bases. Germline V lookup: CDR1 MDHEN, CDR2 SYDVKM. There are 15 residues in the CDR3.